The 23 T cell receptor beta chains in this list originate from one sample, sequenced in a study of metastatic and nonmetastatic thyroid tumors. Prior to thyroid surgery, none of the patients had received any treatment. With MiXCR, TCRdb called clones anew from the PCR reads. Of about 12,000 clones detected, 30% to 35% appear once; the ten largest clones hold approximately 10%. The sequencing input was tumor tissue. The origin of the receptors is a female donor with papillary thyroid cancer or a benign thyroid nodule (not recorded which). Some clones in this sample may be carry-over from other donors' samples.

The rearrangement uses TRBV19 and TRBJ1-6; 8 bases match TRBD1. The CDR3 spans 15 residues. Germline-derived CDR1 and CDR2 are LNHDA and SQIVND (reference sequence). V shed 5 bases, J shed 10 bases, and the junction held 10 bases outside the gene matches. The CDR3 sequence: CASSPRTGQKSPLHF. CDR3 sequence (DNA): TGTGCCAGTAGTCCTCGGACAGGGCAAAAATCACCCCTCCACTTT.

This clone was seen only a few times. V and J are TRBV2 and TRBJ1-2; no definite D call. CDR3 length: 13 amino acids. Trimming removed 7 bases from V and 2 bases from J, with 11 bases in between. CDR1 SNHLY and CDR2 FYNNEI come from the germline V gene. CDR3 region: CASKVTFNYGYTF. As DNA, the CDR3 is TGTGCCAGCAAAGTGACGTTCAACTATGGCTACACCTTC.

Sample share makes this clone medium-sized. CDR3: CASSEGTATGYEQYF. The CDR3 coding sequence is TGTGCCAGCAGTGAAGGGACAGCCACCGGGTACGAGCAGTACTTC. The chain recombines TRBV6-1 with TRBJ2-7; D perhaps matches TRBD1 (6 bases). The ends were cut back, 1 base at V and 4 bases at J, with 14 bases in the middle. This CDR3 spans 15 amino acids. The V gene's germline CDR1 is MNHNS and CDR2 SASEGT.

This clone appeared once. V usage is TRBV3-1 and J usage is TRBJ1-2; possibly TRBD1 for D (5 bases). V shed 1 base and J shed 4 bases, with 16 bases lying between them. This CDR3 region has 16 residues. Germline lookup yields CDR1 LGHDT and CDR2 YNNKEL (reference sequence). Here the CDR3 reads CASSQVNWDGSYGYTF. In DNA, the CDR3 is TGTGCCAGCAGCCAAGTGAATTGGGACGGAAGCTATGGCTACACCTTC.

V usage is TRBV4-1 and J usage is TRBJ2-2; maybe TRBD2 (6 bases). The CDR3 has 16 amino acids. V was cut by 5 bases and J by 0 bases, with 13 bases left in between. The V gene's germline CDR1 is MGHRA and CDR2 YSYEKL. As DNA, the CDR3 is TGCGCCAGCAGCTTATCTAGCGACGCGAACACCGGGGAGCTGTTTTTT. Protein sequence: CASSLSSDANTGELFF.

This clone is deemed medium-sized (0.01 to 0.1%). This chain links TRBV7-6 with TRBJ2-7; TRBD2 matches at 7 bases. With V trimmed by 3 bases and J by 2 bases, 7 bases remained unmatched. From germline, CDR1 is SGHVS and CDR2 FNYEAQ. This CDR3 has 15 amino acids. The chain's CDR3 is CASSFGTGGTYEQYF. The CDR3 DNA reads as TGTGCCAGCAGCTTCGGCACGGGAGGTACCTACGAGCAGTACTTC.

This clone was detected a few times. A read error is likely, as this CDR3 ends without the conserved phenylalanine or tryptophan. The chain is built from TRBV28 and TRBJ1-3; the D gene is possibly TRBD1 (6 bases). The CDR3 loop spans 17 amino acids. Trimming cost V 5 bases and J 7 bases, with 24 bases left between them. The V gene's germline CDR1 is MDHEN and CDR2 SYDVKM. CDR3 sequence reads: CASSPRGAGGFGNTIYS. CDR3 in DNA: TGTGCCAGCAGTCCACGCGGCGCGGGGGGCTTCGGGAACACCATATATTCT.

By share, this clone ranks as medium-sized. This rearrangement joins TRBV2 to TRBJ1-1, with D maybe TRBD1 (6 bases). Germline V CDR1 and CDR2: SNHLY, FYNNEI. With 6 bases removed from V and 2 bases from J, the gap between germline ends came to 10 bases. The CDR3 consists of 13 residues. Here the CDR3 DNA reads TGTGCCAGCAGCACACAGGGAAACACTGAAGCTTTCTTT. Its protein is CASSTQGNTEAFF.

A few counts support this clone. CDR3 amino acids: CASRSLGEQYF. Here the CDR3 DNA reads TGTGCCAGCAGGTCTCTTGGGGAGCAGTACTTC. The chain is built from TRBV28 and TRBJ2-7; D call uncertain. The V gene lost 6 bases and the J gene lost 7 bases, with 10 bases spanning the gap. CDR1 and CDR2 (germline): MDHEN, SYDVKM. The CDR3 sequence is 11 residues long.

This clone came up many times. This chain connects TRBV5-6 to TRBJ1-1; TRBD1 is a possible D gene (6 bases). The CDR3 is 12 amino acids. The ends were cut back, 7 bases at V and 4 bases at J, with 11 bases in the middle. CDR1 and CDR2 from the germline V gene are SGHDT and YYEEEE. The CDR3 nucleotides are TGTGCCAGCGGAGGGGGAATCACTGAAGCTTTCTTT. This gives the protein CASGGGITEAFF. The full variable domain, its missing parts supplied by reference TRBV5-6 and TRBJ1-1, is DAGVTQSPTHLIKTRGQQVTLRCSPKSGHDTVSWYQQALGQGPQFIFQYYEEEERQRGNFPDRFSGHQFPNYSSELNVNALLLGDSALYLCASGGGITEAFFGQGTRLTVV.

In its sample, this clone was seen many times. The CDR3 nucleotides read TGTGCCACCAGCAGAGAGCCCAGGGGATATAGCACTGAAGCTTTCTTT. Translated, it gives CATSREPRGYSTEAFF. The gene calls are TRBV15 and TRBJ1-1; the D gene is possibly TRBD1 (6 bases). CDR3 length: 16 residues. CDR1 is LNHNV and CDR2 is YYDKDF in the germline V gene (reference sequence). V shed 0 bases and J shed 4 bases, with 15 bases lying between them.

By share, this clone counts as medium-sized (0.01 to 0.1%). The chain carries TRBV30 and TRBJ1-6; 10 bases match TRBD1. With V trimmed by 2 bases and J by 9 bases, 7 bases remained unmatched. CDR1 GTSNPN and CDR2 SVGIG come from the germline V gene (reference sequence). The CDR3 is 15 residues long. CDR3: CAWSPPGTGVSPLHF. The CDR3 DNA reads TGTGCCTGGAGTCCTCCCGGGACAGGGGTTTCACCCCTCCACTTT.

V and J are TRBV18 and TRBJ1-4; D is undetermined. V lost 2 bases and J lost 4, with 11 bases in between. The CDR3 is 15 residues long. The V gene's germline CDR1 is KGHSH and CDR2 LQKENI. The CDR3 loop is CASSPRRVLNEKLFF. The CDR3 nucleotides are TGTGCCAGCTCACCAAGGAGGGTACTTAATGAAAAACTGTTTTTT.

This clone is medium-sized by share. This chain links TRBV11-3 with TRBJ1-4; tentative D call: TRBD1 (5 bases). The germline V and J ends were trimmed by 1 base and 0 bases, with 9 bases remaining between them. The CDR3 length is 16 residues. Germline V CDR1 and CDR2: SGHNT, YENEEA. For the CDR3, the DNA is TGTGCCAGCAGCTTAGGACAGATTTCAACTAATGAAAAACTGTTTTTT. Its protein product is CASSLGQISTNEKLFF.

This clone was detected many times. The rearrangement joins TRBV9 to TRBJ2-3, with 10 bases fitting TRBD2. Germline CDR1 reads SGDLS; CDR2 reads YYNGEE. The CDR3 contains 18 residues. V lost 0 bases to trimming and J lost 1 base; unmatched junction nucleotides: 8. CDR3 sequence: CASSVGPSGGLRTDTQYF. The DNA for the CDR3 is TGTGCCAGCAGCGTAGGTCCTAGCGGGGGCCTGCGCACAGATACGCAGTATTTT. The full variable domain, rest sourced from reference TRBV9 and TRBJ2-3, is DSGVTQTPKHLITATGQRVTLRCSPRSGDLSVYWYQQSLDQGLQFLIQYYNGEERAKGNILERFSAQQFPDLHSELNLSSLELGDSALYFCASSVGPSGGLRTDTQYFGPGTRLTVL.

The chain is built from TRBV20-1 and TRBJ2-7; either TRBD1 or TRBD2 may fit D (5 bases each). V was cut by 0 bases and J by 2 bases, with 14 bases left in between. The CDR3 runs 15 residues. Per the germline V gene, CDR1 is DFQATT and CDR2 is SNEGSKA (reference sequence). CDR3 DNA: TGCAGTGCTAGAGATCTAGAGGGGCAGGCCTACGAGCAGTACTTC. Translated, it gives CSARDLEGQAYEQYF.

The chain couples TRBV20-1 to TRBJ1-1; D call uncertain. Germline CDR1 and CDR2: DFQATT and SNEGSKA (reference sequence). CDR3 length: 13 residues. Trimming left V 0 bases short and J 0 bases short, with 5 bases between. The CDR3 nucleotides are TGCAGTGCTAGAGAACACCTGAACACTGAAGCTTTCTTT. It encodes CSAREHLNTEAFF.

CDR3 residues: CASSFGGGHNYEQYF. The CDR3 DNA sequence: TGCGCCAGCAGCTTCGGCGGGGGGCACAACTACGAGCAGTACTTC. The rearrangement links TRBV5-1 to TRBJ2-7; 8 bases match TRBD2. The CDR3 covers 15 residues. Per germline, CDR1 SGHRS and CDR2 YFSETQ. The J segment lost 3 bases and the V segment lost 2 bases, leaving 7 bases of the junction unmatched.

The chain combines TRBV11-3 with TRBJ1-1; 8 bases agree with TRBD1. Germline V gene sequence: CDR1 SGHNT, CDR2 YENEEA. This CDR3 comprises 15 residues. The trim removed 8 bases at V and 1 base at J, leaving 9 bases unmatched. CDR3 residues: CASGSTGAKNTEAFF. CDR3 nucleotide sequence: TGTGCCAGCGGTTCGACAGGGGCAAAGAACACTGAAGCTTTCTTT.

The J gene is TRBJ2-6, the V gene TRBV5-5; no reliable D call. The V end was cut by 5 bases, the J end by 0 bases, with 9 bases between. CDR1 is SGHKS and CDR2 is YYEKEE in the germline V gene (reference sequence). This CDR3 is 15 amino acids long. The chain's CDR3 is CASSLTDSGANVLTF. In DNA, the CDR3 is TGTGCCAGCAGTCTGACGGACTCTGGGGCCAACGTCCTGACTTTC. The whole variable domain, filled in from reference TRBV5-5 and TRBJ2-6, reads DAGVTQSPTHLIKTRGQQVTLRCSPISGHKSVSWYQQVLGQGPQFIFQYYEKEERGRGNFPDRFSARQFPNYSSELNVNALLLGDSALYLCASSLTDSGANVLTFGAGSRLTVL.

The sample holds a few counts of this clone. V usage is TRBV27 and J usage is TRBJ2-1; no reliable D call. Germline assignment: CDR1 MNHEY and CDR2 SMNVEV (reference sequence). V was shortened by 0 bases and J by 3 bases, with 12 bases between the two germline ends. CDR3 length: 16 residues. Here the CDR3 DNA reads TGTGCCAGCAGTTTATCATCAGAGCCCTTCTACAATGAGCAGTTCTTC. Its translation: CASSLSSEPFYNEQFF.

By its share, this clone is medium-sized (0.01 to 0.1%). The gene calls are TRBV12-3 or TRBV12-4 and TRBJ2-1; TRBD2 might be the D (6 bases). The CDR3 spans 15 residues. Trimming shortened V by 1 base and J by 3 bases, and 10 bases separated the two germline ends. The CDR3 region is CASSLGGGIYNEQFF. DNA for the CDR3: TGTGCCAGCAGTTTAGGTGGGGGGATCTACAATGAGCAGTTCTTC.

Only a few counts were recorded for this clone. The genes are TRBV29-1 and TRBJ1-1; weak D call: TRBD1 (5 bases). V lost 6 bases and J 0 bases, leaving 14 bases between the germline ends. CDR3 length equals 14 residues. Looked up from germline, CDR1 is SQVTM and CDR2 is ANQGSEA. CDR3 region: CSVARQTMNTEAFF. For the CDR3, the DNA is TGCAGCGTGGCTAGACAGACCATGAACACTGAAGCTTTCTTT.